A selection of T cell receptor beta chains follows, all from one sample in a study of T cell repertoires in cytomegalovirus infection. What these receptors recognize is not known. TCRdb independently ran MiXCR on the reads; one entry per CDR3 protein. The sample lists approximately 1,000,000 distinct CDR3 sequences, around 32% occurring once. Sample: cultured CD8+ T cells from PBMCs, taken from culture after CMV antigen stimulation. The source is a human donor in good health (CMV status not recorded). Some clones in this sample may be carry-over from other donors' samples. CDR3s include the opening cysteine and the closing phenylalanine or tryptophan. Fields, in order: CDR3 protein, CDR3 DNA, V gene, J gene, clone size, D gene. A D gene is named only where the DNA matches it firmly. Not every row has a clone size; where given, it reads once, few, many or a size class.

cdr3_aa: CASSSYAGNSPLHF
cdr3_nt: TGTGCCAGCAGTTCATACGCGGGTAATTCACCCCTCCACTTT
v_call: TRBV27
j_call: TRBJ1-6
clone_size: .
d_call: .

cdr3_aa: CASSFGRLAYEQYF
cdr3_nt: TGTGCCAGCAGTTTTGGGCGTCTTGCCTACGAGCAGTACTTC
v_call: TRBV27
j_call: TRBJ2-7
clone_size: .
d_call: .

cdr3_aa: CASSPIGPGGPVETQYF
cdr3_nt: TGTGCCAGCAGCCCAATCGGTCCGGGGGGCCCGGTAGAGACCCAGTACTTC
v_call: TRBV7-4
j_call: TRBJ2-5
clone_size: few
d_call: .

cdr3_aa: CASAGNDGGEETQYF
cdr3_nt: TGTGCCAGCGCGGGTAACGACGGGGGGGAGGAGACCCAGTACTTC
v_call: TRBV2
j_call: TRBJ2-5
clone_size: once
d_call: TRBD2

cdr3_aa: CASSLAGTGLNEQFF
cdr3_nt: TGTGCCAGCAGCCTCGCCGGGACAGGCTTGAATGAGCAGTTCTTC
v_call: TRBV7-9
j_call: TRBJ2-1
clone_size: .
d_call: TRBD1

cdr3_aa: CASSPDPWDRFSFEQFF
cdr3_nt: TGTGCCAGCAGCCCGGACCCGTGGGACAGGTTTTCGTTTGAGCAGTTCTTC
v_call: TRBV7-9
j_call: TRBJ2-1
clone_size: .
d_call: TRBD1

cdr3_aa: CASSGTSGGFAVYEQYF
cdr3_nt: TGTGCCAGCAGCGGAACTAGCGGGGGGTTTGCGGTGTACGAGCAGTACTTC
v_call: TRBV9
j_call: TRBJ2-7
clone_size: few
d_call: TRBD2

cdr3_aa: CASSPPGPSSGNTIYF
cdr3_nt: TGTGCCAGCAGCCCGCCGGGACCTTCCTCTGGAAACACCATATATTTT
v_call: TRBV11-3
j_call: TRBJ1-3
clone_size: .
d_call: .

cdr3_aa: CASSSGLAGSYNEQFF
cdr3_nt: TGTGCCAGCAGCTCGGGACTAGCGGGGTCCTACAATGAGCAGTTCTTC
v_call: TRBV7-9
j_call: TRBJ2-1
clone_size: .
d_call: TRBD2

cdr3_aa: CATSEAETYGYTF
cdr3_nt: TGTGCCACCAGTGAGGCAGAGACCTATGGCTACACCTTC
v_call: TRBV24-1
j_call: TRBJ1-2
clone_size: .
d_call: .

cdr3_aa: CASSETGDSFGGIRDYEQYF
cdr3_nt: TGTGCCAGCAGTGAAACGGGGGACAGTTTTGGAGGGATTAGAGACTACGAGCAGTACTTC
v_call: TRBV6-1
j_call: TRBJ2-7
clone_size: .
d_call: .

cdr3_aa: CASSLEAPSTDTQYF
cdr3_nt: TGTGCCAGCAGCTTAGAAGCACCCAGCACAGATACGCAGTATTTT
v_call: TRBV7-2
j_call: TRBJ2-3
clone_size: many
d_call: .

cdr3_aa: CASSLPSIVGQGAEGYTF
cdr3_nt: TGTGCCAGCAGCTTACCTTCGATCGTGGGACAGGGGGCAGAGGGCTACACCTTC
v_call: TRBV7-2
j_call: TRBJ1-2
clone_size: many
d_call: TRBD1

cdr3_aa: CASSLGEQAAFSNQPQHF
cdr3_nt: TGTGCCAGCAGCTTAGGAGAACAAGCAGCGTTTAGCAATCAGCCCCAGCATTTT
v_call: TRBV7-2
j_call: TRBJ1-5
clone_size: few
d_call: .

cdr3_aa: CASSSRDRLQFF
cdr3_nt: TGTGCCAGCAGCTCCAGGGACAGGCTACAGTTCTTC
v_call: TRBV7-9
j_call: TRBJ2-1
clone_size: many
d_call: TRBD1

cdr3_aa: CASSGGLAGGPETQYF
cdr3_nt: TGTGCCAGCAGCGGAGGACTAGCGGGGGGGCCCGAGACCCAGTACTTC
v_call: TRBV9
j_call: TRBJ2-5
clone_size: .
d_call: TRBD2

cdr3_aa: CAIMQRARGAMTDTQYF
cdr3_nt: TGTGCCATCATGCAAAGAGCGAGGGGGGCTATGACAGATACGCAGTATTTT
v_call: TRBV10-3
j_call: TRBJ2-3
clone_size: .
d_call: .

cdr3_aa: CASSLSAAEIQYF
cdr3_nt: TGTGCCAGCAGTTTATCCGCAGCTGAGATTCAGTACTTC
v_call: TRBV27
j_call: TRBJ2-4
clone_size: .
d_call: .

cdr3_aa: CASSTSRAGANVLTF
cdr3_nt: TGTGCCAGCAGTACCTCGCGGGCTGGGGCCAACGTCCTGACTTTC
v_call: TRBV12-3/TRBV12-4
j_call: TRBJ2-6
clone_size: few
d_call: .

cdr3_aa: CASTPNGGQETQYF
cdr3_nt: TGTGCCAGCACCCCCAATGGGGGCCAAGAGACCCAGTACTTC
v_call: TRBV12-3/TRBV12-4
j_call: TRBJ2-5
clone_size: few
d_call: .

cdr3_aa: CASSLAWGPHEQYF
cdr3_nt: TGTGCCAGCAGCTTAGCCTGGGGCCCCCACGAGCAGTACTTC
v_call: TRBV7-6
j_call: TRBJ2-7
clone_size: few
d_call: .

cdr3_aa: CSARGYRVRTMNTEAFF
cdr3_nt: TGCAGTGCTAGAGGGTACAGGGTCCGTACTATGAACACTGAAGCTTTCTTT
v_call: TRBV20-1
j_call: TRBJ1-1
clone_size: few
d_call: .

cdr3_aa: CSVVASGGNTGELFF
cdr3_nt: TGCAGCGTTGTTGCTAGCGGGGGGAACACCGGGGAGCTGTTTTTT
v_call: TRBV29-1
j_call: TRBJ2-2
clone_size: .
d_call: TRBD2

cdr3_aa: CASSSRTSGVDEQYF
cdr3_nt: TGTGCCAGCAGTTCCCGGACTAGCGGGGTCGACGAGCAGTACTTC
v_call: TRBV27
j_call: TRBJ2-7
clone_size: few
d_call: TRBD2

cdr3_aa: CSARDWGTVRANYDYTF
cdr3_nt: TGCAGTGCTAGAGACTGGGGGACAGTTCGAGCTAACTATGACTACACCTTC
v_call: TRBV20-1
j_call: TRBJ1-2
clone_size: .
d_call: TRBD1

cdr3_aa: CASSSGHLNQPQHF
cdr3_nt: TGTGCCAGCAGCTCTGGACACCTCAATCAGCCCCAGCATTTT
v_call: TRBV7-9
j_call: TRBJ1-5
clone_size: .
d_call: .

cdr3_aa: CASSPPDRLLGDKQFF
cdr3_nt: TGTGCCAGTAGTCCACCGGACAGGCTCCTAGGGGATAAGCAGTTCTTC
v_call: TRBV19
j_call: TRBJ2-1
clone_size: .
d_call: TRBD1

cdr3_aa: CASSPGPYGDTQYF
cdr3_nt: TGTGCCAGCAGTCCGGGGCCTTATGGAGATACGCAGTATTTT
v_call: TRBV28
j_call: TRBJ2-3
clone_size: few
d_call: .

cdr3_aa: CAISEGGWDQPQHF
cdr3_nt: TGTGCCATCAGTGAAGGAGGATGGGATCAGCCCCAGCATTTT
v_call: TRBV10-3
j_call: TRBJ1-5
clone_size: few
d_call: .

cdr3_aa: CASSQTWASGGQETQYF
cdr3_nt: TGTGCCAGCAGTCAGACATGGGCTAGCGGGGGGCAAGAGACCCAGTACTTC
v_call: TRBV6-2/TRBV6-3
j_call: TRBJ2-5
clone_size: .
d_call: TRBD2

cdr3_aa: CASILRGRSTEAFF
cdr3_nt: TGTGCCAGTATTCTCAGGGGGCGAAGCACTGAAGCTTTCTTT
v_call: TRBV19
j_call: TRBJ1-1
clone_size: .
d_call: TRBD1

cdr3_aa: CASSEGKSYEQYF
cdr3_nt: TGCGCCAGCAGTGAAGGGAAATCCTACGAGCAGTACTTC
v_call: TRBV10-2
j_call: TRBJ2-7
clone_size: .
d_call: .

cdr3_aa: CASSDSGTGYLQPQHF
cdr3_nt: TGTGCCAGCAGTGATTCCGGGACAGGGTATTTACAGCCCCAGCATTTT
v_call: TRBV12-3/TRBV12-4
j_call: TRBJ1-5
clone_size: .
d_call: TRBD1

cdr3_aa: CASSYSGQYSTDTQYF
cdr3_nt: TGTGCCAGCAGTTACTCAGGGCAGTATAGCACAGATACGCAGTATTTT
v_call: TRBV6-2/TRBV6-3
j_call: TRBJ2-3
clone_size: few
d_call: .

cdr3_aa: CASSVGGQGDSPLHF
cdr3_nt: TGTGCCAGCAGCGTAGGAGGGCAGGGCGATTCACCCCTCCACTTT
v_call: TRBV9
j_call: TRBJ1-6
clone_size: few
d_call: .

cdr3_aa: CATSRDRQVNTGELFF
cdr3_nt: TGTGCCACCAGCAGAGATCGACAGGTCAACACCGGGGAGCTGTTTTTT
v_call: TRBV15
j_call: TRBJ2-2
clone_size: .
d_call: .

cdr3_aa: CASSLVGPSTDTQYF
cdr3_nt: TGTGCCAGCAGCTTAGTGGGCCCTTCCACAGATACGCAGTATTTT
v_call: TRBV7-2
j_call: TRBJ2-3
clone_size: many
d_call: .

cdr3_aa: CASSYTGATDTQYF
cdr3_nt: TGTGCCAGCAGCTACACAGGGGCCACAGATACGCAGTATTTT
v_call: TRBV7-6
j_call: TRBJ2-3
clone_size: many
d_call: TRBD1

cdr3_aa: CASSSPSWSNVPLYEQYF
cdr3_nt: TGTGCCAGCAGCTCCCCTTCCTGGTCAAACGTACCCCTCTACGAGCAGTACTTC
v_call: TRBV5-8
j_call: TRBJ2-7
clone_size: .
d_call: .

cdr3_aa: CASTPGQGAGYTF
cdr3_nt: TGTGCCAGCACACCGGGACAGGGGGCTGGCTACACCTTC
v_call: TRBV12-3/TRBV12-4
j_call: TRBJ1-2
clone_size: few
d_call: TRBD1

cdr3_aa: CASSLGTTAYNEQFF
cdr3_nt: TGTGCCAGCAGCTTAGGGACAACCGCCTACAATGAGCAGTTCTTC
v_call: TRBV11-3
j_call: TRBJ2-1
clone_size: many
d_call: .

cdr3_aa: CASGPPRQGYEQYF
cdr3_nt: TGTGCTAGTGGTCCCCCCCGACAGGGCTACGAGCAGTACTTC
v_call: TRBV12-5
j_call: TRBJ2-7
clone_size: .
d_call: TRBD1

cdr3_aa: CASSPIRVDTGELFF
cdr3_nt: TGTGCCAGCAGCCCAATACGGGTCGACACCGGGGAGCTGTTTTTT
v_call: TRBV7-9
j_call: TRBJ2-2
clone_size: .
d_call: .

cdr3_aa: CASSYSRRLFYEQFF
cdr3_nt: TGTGCCAGCAGTTATTCCCGAAGGCTTTTCTATGAGCAGTTCTTC
v_call: TRBV6-5
j_call: TRBJ2-1
clone_size: .
d_call: .